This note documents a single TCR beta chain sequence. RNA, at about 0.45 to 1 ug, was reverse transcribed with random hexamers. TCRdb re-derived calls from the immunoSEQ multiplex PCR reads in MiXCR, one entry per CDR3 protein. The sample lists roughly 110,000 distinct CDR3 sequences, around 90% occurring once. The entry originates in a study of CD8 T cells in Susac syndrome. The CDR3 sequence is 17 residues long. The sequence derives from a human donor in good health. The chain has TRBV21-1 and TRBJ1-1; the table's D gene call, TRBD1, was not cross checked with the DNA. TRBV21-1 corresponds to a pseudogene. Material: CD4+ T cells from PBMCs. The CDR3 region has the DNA TGTGCCAGCAGCAATCTCCGGGACAGCTCCATGAACACTGAAGCTTTCTTT. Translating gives CASSNLRDSSMNTEAFF.